This record looks at one T cell receptor beta chain sequence and its context. Its binding antigen is unknown. Qualities for individual bases were not recorded, and no much larger clone is one base off. Taken from the germline V gene, the CDR1 and CDR2 loops are MDHEN and SYDVKM. V loses 3 bases, J loses 3 bases, and the germline ends lie 12 bases apart. The CDR3 runs 14 amino acids, cysteine and phenylalanine included. Only the CDR3 portion is preserved as DNA: 42 bases, with reading frame beginning at the first base. The data were taken from a study of cytomegalovirus exposure and HLA in healthy donors (dated by TCRdb to between 2016 and 2019). Regarding the complete study: In an earlier analysis of 550 to 750 of the donors, 276 Gb of sequence data and 100 million or so unique TCR beta sequences from about 190 million T cells were reported. Four or five DR-DQ haplotypes were handled as single units for association and clustering because linkage in the cohort was strong. Across around 400 genotyped donors of the cohort, an average of about 250,000 unique TCR beta nucleotide sequences per donor were sequenced, and roughly a sixth of those sequences were non-productive. Along with the roughly 670-subject first cohort, a separate validation cohort of around 110 different subjects was used. In a later analysis, previously published TCR beta repertoires from fewer than 750 donors were re-analyzed and high-resolution HLA genotyping was added so that TCR occurrence patterns could be studied. Rather than using new phenotypic data, the later analysis identified candidate immune exposures from TCR beta sequences and from how often those sequences occurred across donors. An earlier analysis of approximately 500 of the donors applied high-throughput TCR beta sequencing to assess whether each TCR beta V gene segment acted as functional or pseudogenic. The number of typed donors differed by locus: roughly 629-630 for A, B, C, DRB1 and DQB1; roughly 510 for DQA1; approximately 600 for DPA1; and about 450 for DPB1. Of the 350 to 400 genotyped donors, 65% to 90% fell in the genetic ancestry cluster associated with self-reported Caucasian donors. An early release that covered about 640 HLA-typed donors contained approximately 300 gigabases of sequencing data and tens of millions of unique TCR sequences. The T cell repertoires of around 670 subjects were profiled by immunosequencing and related to cytomegalovirus serostatus. To predict cytomegalovirus infection status, the study combined high-throughput TCR immunosequencing, statistical association of individual TCRs with disease status, and machine learning. Donor age, sex, ethnicity and CMV serostatus were collected together with the repertoire data. The aim of the study was to test whether cataloging public T cell receptors could identify signatures of past pathogen exposure. HLA typing included class I and class II loci at four-digit resolution. Every discovery cohort repertoire had been produced on one sequencing platform. A later genetic analysis used genome-wide SNP genotypes for 398 of the 666 donors, treating that subset as a discovery cohort. The research as a whole found: According to a later analysis, most CMV-associated TCR beta chains appeared to be HLA-restricted, and the HLA associations seemed to be driven largely by CMV exposure. A later genetic analysis reported fewer N-insertions in productive TCRs among donors in an Asian-associated ancestry cluster than the roughly 720-donor mean. The sequencing pipeline was judged likely to have produced a cluster of highly shared sequence variants as a technical artifact. Broadly in line with IMGT annotations, most TCR beta V segments showed up in productive rearrangements about 90% or about 30% of the time in an earlier analysis of approximately 640 of the donors. A total of some 180 TCR beta chains were listed by the study as associated with cytomegalovirus. The earlier analysis of approximately 560 of the donors excluded some 15 rarely observed V segments, including chromosome 9 orphons, because counts were too low. Several of the top co-occurrence clusters appeared to be linked to parvovirus B19, influenza, CMV and Epstein-Barr virus, according to a later analysis. Across donors, most TCR sequences were observed very rarely, whereas some public TCRs were present in many individuals. In a later analysis, HLA-associated TCR beta chains showed more clonal expansion and lower generation probabilities than non-associated chains that were equally common. Roughly uniform sequencing depth across donors was assumed in presence/absence analyses, although this assumption may not hold. In both the original and validation cohorts, the classifier was reported to diagnose cytomegalovirus status with high specificity and sensitivity. A further reported finding was that TCR beta sequences accurately predicted the HLA-A and HLA-B alleles for most subjects in the first cohort. A few of the identified cytomegalovirus-associated TCR beta chains were confirmed in vitro to be specific for cytomegalovirus antigens. In a later analysis, 16,951 TCR beta sequences were associated with specific HLA alleles at a false discovery rate of 0.05. Linkage disequilibrium might explain the correlated functional status among segregating V segments, but an unknown experimental factor could not be excluded. A later analysis found that TCR association rates varied across HLA loci, with DRB1 alleles showing the most associated TCRs and HLA-C alleles the fewest. Because some donors lacked HLA typing at each locus, the association tests relied only on the typed subset. A later genetic analysis associated a missense DCLRE1C variant with V-gene and J-gene trimming of TCR beta chains, and an independent cohort replicated the association. In this cohort, only TCR beta chains were sequenced, and detectable features were limited by the absence of alpha or paired-chain data. Strong co-occurrence of HLA alleles, especially DR and DQ, made assigning TCR associations to individual alleles difficult. For the cohort, immune exposure information was limited to CMV serostatus. Some IMGT-functional V segments, including TRBV6-2 and TRBV6-3, could not be distinguished by the 87-base-pair reads and were therefore excluded. The authors suggested that the approach could potentially be generalized to other disease states and immunological phenotypes.

The cohort comprised 666 healthy bone marrow donors. All cohort members were sampled while nominally healthy, although unrecorded immune exposures were likely present. The donor was CMV seronegative and was included in the group of hundreds of seronegative cohort members. A peripheral blood sample was provided by each donor, and peripheral blood mononuclear cells were used for TCR beta sequencing. The Qiagen DNeasy Blood Extraction Kit was used to extract genomic DNA from the blood cell samples. The library was obtained by the immunoSEQ multiplex PCR assay. For the multiplex PCR, a mixture combining 60 forward primers for TCR Vbeta segments and 13 reverse primers for TCR Jbeta segments was used. The CDR3 region of rearranged TCR beta genes was amplified from genomic DNA by a multiplex PCR assay. The amplified TCR beta libraries were sequenced on the Illumina HiSeq System as 87-base-pair reads. In the original analysis: Across the 670 or so repertoires, a later analysis counted 78 million or so unique TCR beta chains, some 11 million of which were shared by at least two donors. To remove PCR and sequencing errors, raw reads were error-corrected and collapsed into unique sequences using a nearest-neighbor algorithm that merged closely related sequences. To assign V, D and J gene segments, CDR3 sequences were aligned to IMGT reference sequences. For a sequence to be retained, a match of at least six nucleotides to both a V gene segment and a J gene segment was required. A rearrangement was called productive if the CDR3 had no stop codons and remained in frame with V and J, and every other rearrangement was called non-productive. CDR3 was defined by IMGT convention, running from the second conserved V-encoded cysteine to the conserved J-encoded phenylalanine. In an earlier analysis of 500 to 650 of the donors, sequences lacking an unambiguous match to a single V gene segment were excluded. In an earlier analysis of 587 of the donors, V segments were called functional above 56.7% productive rearrangements and were called segregating when the between-donor standard deviation exceeded 5%. A statistical classification framework was developed to diagnose cytomegalovirus status using the catalog of TCR beta chain sequences. In a later analysis, TCR nucleotide sequences were compared against IMGT/GENE-DB human TR gene sequences so that V and J genes could be assigned. In a later analysis, CDR3 sequences and most-parsimonious VDJ recombination scenarios were assigned using the TCRdist pipeline. In a later analysis, each TCR beta chain was defined by its CDR3 amino acid sequence together with its V-gene family, and reads without a unique V-gene family were excluded. To address suspected cross-contamination and a sequencing artifact, a later analysis removed roughly 580 highly shared, low-generation-probability nucleotide sequences. In a later analysis, a clonal expansion index for each public chain was calculated from normalized within-repertoire ranks of inferred template counts. Generation probabilities in a later analysis came from a VDJ recombination model fitted to out-of-frame rearrangements, and those results were checked against IGoR. In a later analysis, TCR-TCR, TCR-HLA and TCR-CMV co-occurrence was scored with hypergeometric tests, and a repertoire-size bias correction was applied to TCR pairs. A later analysis estimated false discovery rates by permuting HLA or CMV assignments 20 times. In a later analysis, co-occurring TCRs were grouped with DBSCAN, and TCRdist sequence similarity was added when clustering was performed within HLA-allele-positive subsets. Repertoires with fewer than 30,000 or more than 120,000 public chains, plus five repertoires with anomalous nucleotide sharing, were excluded from co-occurrence clustering. The table comes from immuneACCESS by way of TCRdb, which keeps in-frame sequences with V and J called. Part of the clones is missing from these tables; in studies checked, under half for an unresolved V gene and the rest for unknown reasons. For V, J and clone size, that table is used; D and trimming come from the DNA. This sample gives about 84,000 clones in total; 80% to 90% of them show up just once. The top ten clones comprise around 2.5% of the sample.

This sequence was found in a man between 18 and 35 years old in good health and CMV-seronegative. Sequences were obtained from PBMCs. The rearrangement combines TRBV28 with TRBJ2-7; no D gene is confidently identified. Here is the DNA: TGTGCCAGCAGTTTTTTGAGCCCCGGCTACGAGCAGTACTTC. Translated, this gives CASSFLSPGYEQYF.